The clone carrying this TCR beta chain occurred many times. Its antigen is still unknown. Primed by a sample-barcoded 5' primer and a J-beta primer mix, a second PCR proceeded for about 6 to 12 cycles. TCRdb re-called the 5' RACE reads with MiXCR, one entry per CDR3 protein. The sample includes about 1,500,000 distinct CDR3 sequences, approximately 30% seen only once; the top ten take 7.7%. These data come from a study of blood T cells in healthy people across ages. The study's findings and limits: Per million T cells, TCR beta diversity dropped roughly linearly as age increased. Naive CD4+ cells and diversity were both higher in long-lived donors than in aged donors.

V dropped 5 bases and J dropped 7 bases, with 18 bases sitting between them. The CDR3 covers 15 residues. Per the germline V gene, CDR1 is SGHAT and CDR2 is FQNNGV. The sequenced material came from blood. The source of this sequence is a woman in her thirties in good health. The chain has TRBV11-2 and TRBJ2-1; possibly TRBD1 for D (6 bases). Written as DNA, the CDR3 is TGTGCCAGCAGCCCAATACGGGGACACGAAAATGAGCAGTTCTTC. Amino acid sequence: CASSPIRGHENEQFF. Full variable domain (missing parts from reference TRBV11-2 and TRBJ2-1): EAGVAQSPRYKIIEKRQSVAFWCNPISGHATLYWYQQILGQGPKLLIQFQNNGVVDDSQLPKDRFSAERLKGVDSTLKIQPAKLEDSAVYLCASSPIRGHENEQFFGPGTRLTVL.